The rows below give T cell receptor beta chains drawn from one sample of a study of CD8+CD57+ T cells in acquired aplastic anemia. MiXCR was run by TCRdb on the reads, yielding one entry per CDR3 protein. This sample has more than 150,000 distinct CDR3 sequences, with just over 45% found just once. Sequenced: sorted CD4+, CD8+, or CD8+CD57+ T cells (not recorded which) from PBMCs. Receptors were obtained from a human donor in good health. Each CDR3 is given without its conserved first and last residue.

j_call v_call cdr3_aa
TRBJ1-2 TRBV4-1 ASSQGDRVGGYT
TRBJ1-2 TRBV5-1 ASSSQGADYGYT
TRBJ2-5 TRBV7-2 ASSLAWASGSQEGETQY
TRBJ1-5 TRBV19 ASRARGNQPQH
TRBJ2-3 TRBV4-3 ASSQEVQQGISDTQY
TRBJ2-7 TRBV29-1 SVEPDRGLSYEQY
TRBJ2-1 TRBV7-9 ASSTRTSGSGEQF
TRBJ2-5 TRBV18 ASSPGGGRETQY
TRBJ2-2 TRBV6-2/TRBV6-3 ASREQRGHGELF
TRBJ1-1 TRBV3-1 ASSRIRGGTEAF
TRBJ1-1 TRBV13 ASSFRGSTEAF
TRBJ2-7 TRBV7-2 ASSSTGSDSYEQY
TRBJ2-5 TRBV20-1 SAKRETQY
TRBJ2-5 TRBV29-1 SVMTGGLETQY
TRBJ1-1 TRBV20-1 SARDIYEAF
TRBJ2-2 TRBV10-1 ASSGPGWAGELF
TRBJ2-5 TRBV5-1 ASSFLPGQGWETQY
TRBJ1-1 TRBV5-5 ASSRWGGDNTEAF
TRBJ2-3 TRBV2 AGQREARPDTQY
TRBJ2-7 TRBV7-2 ASRRDSHEQY
TRBJ2-2 TRBV10-3 ASSEIHSSGTGELF
TRBJ1-1 TRBV29-1 SVEVSGRNTEAF
TRBJ2-1 TRBV7-6 ASSPSSVGDEQF
TRBJ2-3 TRBV15 ATSSKTSGGTDTQY
TRBJ2-2 TRBV20-1 SARLAGMNTGELF
TRBJ2-5 TRBV11-2 ASRYSSSDRVGLTQY
TRBJ2-6 TRBV2 ASSVGDRQGGRVLT
TRBJ1-3 TRBV20-1 SARGPGNTIY
TRBJ1-2 TRBV25-1 ASSEPGSRGYT
TRBJ2-7 TRBV15 ATSLGTSGPHYEQY
TRBJ2-7 TRBV20-1 SARDLTRGSYEQY
TRBJ2-3 TRBV20-1 SAATDTQY
TRBJ2-7 TRBV28 ASSLSAGTGEVEQY
TRBJ2-3 TRBV6-2/TRBV6-3 ASSYSPSTDTQY
TRBJ1-1 TRBV7-9 ASTGQGDTEAF
TRBJ1-4 TRBV24-1 ANRRTEMKGKLF
TRBJ2-7 TRBV18 ASSPRGSGYEQY
TRBJ2-1 TRBV24-1 ATSEKQGWDEQF
TRBJ1-6 TRBV20-1 SARDLRAGDFSPLH
TRBJ2-7 TRBV12-3/TRBV12-4 ASSFGAYEQY
TRBJ2-1 TRBV2 ASKGQGTRHNEQF
TRBJ2-7 TRBV11-2 ASSGVPYEQY
TRBJ2-4 TRBV10-3 ASRTRRVLGSDIQY
TRBJ2-6 TRBV15 ATSRDLGVGANVLT
TRBJ2-3 TRBV4-2 ASSQVQTSGRGTDTQY
TRBJ2-7 TRBV20-1 SAGRGTSGRYEQY
TRBJ2-3 TRBV28 ASSSLGHTDTQY
TRBJ1-1 TRBV6-1 ASSESRNRAF
TRBJ1-5 TRBV19 ASSPQWGGQPQH
TRBJ2-3 TRBV19 ASATPGERDTQY
TRBJ2-7 TRBV12-3/TRBV12-4 ASSRLAEYEQY
TRBJ1-1 TRBV11-2 ASSWSGTGGFLNTEAF
TRBJ2-3 TRBV20-1 SATSDGTDTQY
TRBJ1-1 TRBV2 ASRGAGGHEAF
TRBJ1-2 TRBV11-3 ASSPTGISGYT
TRBJ1-2 TRBV19 ASAAWDSYGYT
TRBJ2-7 TRBV19 ASSMADQQY